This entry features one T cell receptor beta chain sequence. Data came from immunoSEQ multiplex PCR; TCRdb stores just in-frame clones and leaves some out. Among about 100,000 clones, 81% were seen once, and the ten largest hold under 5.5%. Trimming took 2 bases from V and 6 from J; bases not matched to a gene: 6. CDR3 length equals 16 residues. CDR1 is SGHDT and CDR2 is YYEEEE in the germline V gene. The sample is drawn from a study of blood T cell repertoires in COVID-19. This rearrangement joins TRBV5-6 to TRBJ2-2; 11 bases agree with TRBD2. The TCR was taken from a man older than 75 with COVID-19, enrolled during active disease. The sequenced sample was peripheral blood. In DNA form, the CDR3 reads TGTGCCAGCAGCTTACTAGCGGGAGAGGTTCCCGGGGAGCTGTTTTTT. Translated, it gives CASSLLAGEVPGELFF.